This T cell receptor (beta chain) is from a study of shared clonotypes between healthy human individuals. Overall study: Donors had three CD4 naive, three CD4 memory, two CD8 naive and one CD8 memory plate apiece.

Here immunoSEQ multiplex PCR was the method, and the copy in TCRdb shows in-frame clones only, minus some. Altogether about 2,500,000 clones are present, 90% to 95% being singletons, with the ten largest covering roughly 0.14%. This clone appeared a single time. Looked up from germline, CDR1 is SGHRS and CDR2 is YFSETQ. V shed 4 bases and J 0 bases; nucleotides not matched to a gene: 13. The CDR3 has 19 residues. The source of this sequence is a man aged 18 to 35 in good health. The J gene is TRBJ2-7, the V gene TRBV5-1; 13 positions match TRBD2. Sequenced input: naive CD4+ T cells sorted from blood. Subset: CD45RA+ positively selected. The CDR3 loop is CASSGTGTSGVYFSYEQYF. CDR3 nucleotides: TGCGCCAGCAGCGGGACCGGGACTAGCGGGGTATATTTCTCCTACGAGCAGTACTTC. Full variable domain (outside the CDR3, taken from reference TRBV5-1 and TRBJ2-7): KAGVTQTPRYLIKTRGQQVTLSCSPISGHRSVSWYQQTPGQGLQFLFEYFSETQRNKGNFPGRFSGRQFSNSRSEMNVSTLELGDSALYLCASSGTGTSGVYFSYEQYFGPGTRLTVT.